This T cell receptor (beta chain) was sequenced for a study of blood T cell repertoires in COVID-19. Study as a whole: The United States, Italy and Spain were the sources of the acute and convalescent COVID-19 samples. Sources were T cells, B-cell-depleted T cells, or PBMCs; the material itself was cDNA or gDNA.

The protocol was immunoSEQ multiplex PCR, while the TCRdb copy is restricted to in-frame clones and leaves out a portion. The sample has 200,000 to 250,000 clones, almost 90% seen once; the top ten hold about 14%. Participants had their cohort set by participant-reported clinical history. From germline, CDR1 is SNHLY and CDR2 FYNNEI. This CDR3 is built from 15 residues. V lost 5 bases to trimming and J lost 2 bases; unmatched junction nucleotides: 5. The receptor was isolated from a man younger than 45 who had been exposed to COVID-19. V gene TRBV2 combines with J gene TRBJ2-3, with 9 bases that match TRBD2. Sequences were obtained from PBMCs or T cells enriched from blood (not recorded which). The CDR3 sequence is CASSRLAGYTDTQYF. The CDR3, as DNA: TGTGCCAGCAGTCGGCTAGCGGGGTACACAGATACGCAGTATTTT. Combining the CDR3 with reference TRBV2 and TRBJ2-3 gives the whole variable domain EPEVTQTPSHQVTQMGQEVILRCVPISNHLYFYWYRQILGQKVEFLVSFYNNEISEKSEIFDDQFSVERPDGSNFTLKIRSTKLEDSAMYFCASSRLAGYTDTQYFGPGTRLTVL.